These 30 T cell receptor beta chains were sequenced from one sample in a study of PD-1 blockade in classical Hodgkin lymphoma. The data were produced by immunoSEQ multiplex PCR, yet TCRdb's version contains in-frame clones alone and is incomplete. Of about 47,000 clones detected, over 70% appear once; the ten largest clones hold under 20%. As for time point: cycle 4 day 1 (C4D1), after less than 7 weeks of nivolumab. Relapses following autologous stem cell transplantation were seen in all patients, with brentuximab vedotin exposure varying. This specimen consisted of peripheral blood mononuclear cells (PBMCs), obtained before the fourth cycle of nivolumab. These receptor sequences come from a human donor with classical Hodgkin lymphoma.

J is TRBJ2-3 and V is TRBV7-9; D possibly corresponds to TRBD2 (7 bases). There are 15 residues in the CDR3. From germline, CDR1 is SEHNR and CDR2 FQNEAQ (reference sequence). V lost 3 bases and J 2 bases, leaving 12 bases between the germline ends. The CDR3 nucleotides read TGTGCCAGCAGCTTTGAGGGGGGGGCCACAGATACGCAGTATTTT. This translates into CASSFEGGATDTQYF.

This clone was counted between two and nine times. The gene calls are TRBV28 and TRBJ2-7; D unresolved. V was clipped by 2 bases and J by 2 bases, with 10 bases between them. This CDR3 spans 14 amino acids. CDR1 MDHEN and CDR2 SYDVKM come from the germline V gene. CDR3 DNA: TGTGCCAGCAGTTTAGGCGGTCGGGCCTACGAGCAGTACTTC. Encoded protein: CASSLGGRAYEQYF. Filled out from reference TRBV28 and TRBJ2-7, the complete variable domain reads DVKVTQSSRYLVKRTGEKVFLECVQDMDHENMFWYRQDPGLGLRLIYFSYDVKMKEKGDIPEGYSVSREKKERFSLILESASTNQTSMYLCASSLGGRAYEQYFGPGTRLTVT.

Here the CDR3 reads CASSSPNLNTEAFF. The CDR3 coding sequence is TGTGCCAGCAGTTCCCCTAATCTGAACACTGAAGCTTTCTTT. The chain has TRBV6-5 and TRBJ1-1; D is ambiguous. V dropped 4 bases and J dropped 0 bases, with 9 bases sitting between them. This CDR3 is built from 14 residues. The germline V gene has CDR1 MNHEY and CDR2 SVGAGI.

A single count supports this clone. Additional DNA sequences in this sample encode the identical CDR3. The V call is TRBV6-5, the J call TRBJ2-5, with a tentative D call TRBD1 (6 bases). CDR3 length equals 13 residues. V lost 6 bases, J lost 3 bases, and 11 bases lay in between. Germline V gene data show CDR1 as MNHEY and CDR2 as SVGAGI. The CDR3 region is CASSLTGEETQYF. The DNA of the CDR3 is TGTGCCAGCAGCTTGACAGGAGAAGAGACCCAGTACTTC.

The chain couples TRBV5-1 to TRBJ1-5; D is undetermined. The CDR3 spans 13 residues. V lost 4 bases to trimming and J lost 9 bases, with 14 bases between them. Per germline, CDR1 SGHRS and CDR2 YFSETQ. The chain's CDR3 is CASSERPEGPQHF. CDR3 coding DNA: TGCGCCAGCAGCGAAAGACCCGAGGGGCCCCAGCATTTT.

The V gene is TRBV20-1, the J gene TRBJ1-1; D unresolved. The CDR3 contains 9 residues. CDR1 and CDR2 from the germline V gene are DFQATT and SNEGSKA (reference sequence). The CDR3 reads CSPKTEAFF. Written as DNA, the CDR3 is TGCAGCCCAAAGACTGAAGCTTTCTTT.

The chain recombines TRBV9 with TRBJ2-7, with TRBD2 matching over 9 bases. The CDR3 length is 14 residues. V was clipped by 3 bases and J by 3 bases; unmatched bases: 4. Germline CDR1 SGDLS, CDR2 YYNGEE. The CDR3 loop reads CASSAGLADYEQYF. In DNA form, the CDR3 reads TGTGCCAGCAGCGCGGGACTAGCAGACTACGAGCAGTACTTC.

This clone was recorded only once. The chain's CDR3 is CASGGRRYGYTF. The CDR3 coding sequence is TGTGCCTCCGGAGGCAGAAGGTATGGCTACACCTTC. This chain uses TRBV28 with TRBJ1-2; D is undetermined. This CDR3 is 12 amino acids long. Trimming left V 11 bases short and J 5 bases short, with 15 bases between. Germline V CDR1 and CDR2: MDHEN, SYDVKM.

V and J are TRBV5-5 and TRBJ1-2; no clear D. Germline CDR1 and CDR2: SGHKS and YYEKEE (reference sequence). Trimming pared 4 bases from V and 7 bases from J, leaving 20 bases between. The CDR3 is made up of 15 amino acids. The CDR3 DNA sequence: TGTGCCAGCAGCCTGTATTCGGAGGTAACGGGTGGCTACACCTTC. Translated, it gives CASSLYSEVTGGYTF.

This clone is a singleton in its sample. As DNA, the CDR3 is TGTGCCAGCAGCTTGGGAGTTAGTACCGGGGAGCTGTTTTTT. This encodes CASSLGVSTGELFF. The chain carries TRBV11-2 and TRBJ2-2; maybe TRBD2 (5 bases). The CDR3 is made up of 14 amino acids. Trimming took 3 bases from V and 5 from J, leaving 10 bases between them. From germline, CDR1 is SGHAT and CDR2 FQNNGV.

The CDR3 DNA reads TGTGCCAGCATGCGGGGGGGTGGCACTGAAGCTTTCTTT. It encodes CASMRGGGTEAFF. The V gene is TRBV27, the J gene TRBJ1-1, with a weak D call TRBD1 (5 bases). V was cut by 7 bases and J by 4 bases, with 13 bases left in between. Germline V CDR1 and CDR2: MNHEY, SMNVEV (reference sequence). The CDR3 is 13 residues long.

This rearrangement joins TRBV30 to TRBJ2-1, with TRBD2 identical over 7 bases. V lost 4 bases, J lost 9 bases, and 9 bases stayed unmatched. This CDR3 is built from 13 residues. CDR1 and CDR2 from the germline V gene are GTSNPN and SVGIG (reference sequence). CDR3 loop: CAWKGGGSFEQFF. CDR3 DNA sequence: TGTGCCTGGAAGGGCGGGGGATCGTTTGAGCAGTTCTTC.

The CDR3 region has the DNA TGTGCCAGTAGTCGACAGGGAGGAGGTGGGGCCAACGTCCTGACTTTC. Translation: CASSRQGGGGANVLTF. V and J are TRBV19 and TRBJ2-6, with a weak D call TRBD1 (7 bases). Germline V gene sequence: CDR1 LNHDA, CDR2 SQIVND (reference sequence). The CDR3 sequence is 16 residues long. V was cut by 5 bases and J by 3 bases, with 14 bases left in between.

V and J are TRBV7-2 and TRBJ2-3; D may be TRBD1 or TRBD2 (5 bases each). CDR3 length: 15 residues. Germline values: CDR1 SGHTA, CDR2 FQGNSA. Trimming took 4 bases from V and 9 from J, leaving 20 bases between them. CDR3 bases: TGTGCCAGCAGCTCCCGATCCTCCGGGACCAAAACGCAGTATTTT. It is translated as CASSSRSSGTKTQYF. The whole variable domain, filled in from reference TRBV7-2 and TRBJ2-3, reads GAGVSQSPSNKVTEKGKDVELRCDPISGHTALYWYRQSLGQGLEFLIYFQGNSAPDKSGLPSDRFSAERTGGSVSTLTIQRTQQEDSAVYLCASSSRSSGTKTQYFGPGTRLTVL.

The gene calls are TRBV7-3 and TRBJ2-6; TRBD2 is a possible D gene (5 bases). The CDR3 sequence is 16 residues long. CDR1 SGHTA and CDR2 FQGTGA come from the germline V gene. The V end lost 5 bases, the J end lost 0 bases, and 11 bases lay between the germline ends. The CDR3 bases are TGTGCCAGCAGCCGGACTCCTGTCTCTGGGGCCAACGTCCTGACTTTC. Protein: CASSRTPVSGANVLTF.

V gene TRBV7-8 combines with J gene TRBJ2-3, with TRBD2 matching over 10 bases. J lost 4 bases, V lost 7 bases, and 14 bases had no gene match. Germline CDR1 is SGHVS and CDR2 is FQNEAQ. This CDR3 comprises 17 residues. In DNA form, the CDR3 reads TGTGCCAGCATCGAAATCCCGAGAGGACTAGCGGCAGATACGCAGTATTTT. Encoded protein: CASIEIPRGLAADTQYF.

This clone was observed once. The chain couples TRBV9 to TRBJ2-5, with 9 bases fitting TRBD2. Trimming cost V 6 bases and J 1 base; bases outside gene matches: 7. Germline CDR1 and CDR2: SGDLS and YYNGEE. CDR3 length: 15 residues. CDR3 region: CASTETSGSQETQYF. The CDR3 coding sequence is TGTGCCAGCACCGAGACTAGCGGTTCCCAAGAGACCCAGTACTTC.

The chain combines TRBV4-2 with TRBJ1-2, with TRBD1 identical over 10 bases. With V trimmed by 4 bases and J by 0 bases, 5 bases remained unmatched. Germline assignment: CDR1 LGHNA and CDR2 YNFKEQ. The CDR3 covers 16 residues. The CDR3 reads CASSPKGQGANYGYTF. As DNA, the CDR3 is TGTGCCAGCAGCCCCAAAGGACAGGGGGCTAACTATGGCTACACCTTC.

The chain employs TRBV6-1 and TRBJ2-7, with unresolved D. Trimming cost V 8 bases and J 3 bases, with 17 bases left between them. Germline CDR1 reads MNHNS; CDR2 reads SASEGT. The CDR3 is 14 residues long. The CDR3 region is CASCRTEKFYEQYF. CDR3 bases: TGTGCCAGCTGCCGGACCGAAAAATTCTACGAGCAGTACTTC.

V and J are TRBV7-9 and TRBJ2-7, with TRBD2 as a possible D gene (6 bases). The CDR3 contains 14 residues. The germline gives CDR1 SEHNR, CDR2 FQNEAQ (reference sequence). V was pared by 5 bases and J by 0 bases, with 11 bases between. DNA of the CDR3: TGTGCCAGCAGCAGCGGGCCGAGCTCCTACGAGCAGTACTTC. It yields the protein CASSSGPSSYEQYF.

In this sample, this clone turned up once. The chain is built from TRBV28 and TRBJ1-5; a possible D gene is TRBD1 (6 bases). There are 15 residues in the CDR3. The V gene's germline CDR1 is MDHEN and CDR2 SYDVKM. Trimming took off 4 bases at V and 6 bases at J, with 16 bases between the two ends. CDR3 protein: CASSWFSGAGQPQHF. The CDR3 DNA is TGTGCCAGCAGTTGGTTTTCGGGGGCTGGTCAGCCCCAGCATTTT.

V is TRBV7-9 and J is TRBJ1-2; no clear D. The CDR3 spans 13 residues. CDR1 SEHNR and CDR2 FQNEAQ come from the germline V gene (reference sequence). Trimming shortened V by 0 bases and J by 6 bases, and 8 bases separated the two germline ends. The CDR3 sequence: CASSLAFDHGYTF. Here the CDR3 DNA reads TGTGCCAGCAGCTTAGCGTTCGATCATGGCTACACCTTC. Full variable domain (missing parts from reference TRBV7-9 and TRBJ1-2): DTGVSQNPRHKITKRGQNVTFRCDPISEHNRLYWYRQTLGQGPEFLTYFQNEAQLEKSRLLSDRFSAERPKGSFSTLEIQRTEQGDSAMYLCASSLAFDHGYTFGSGTRLTVV.

This clone appeared a few times. The chain recombines TRBV7-8 with TRBJ2-2, with D perhaps matching TRBD1 (6 bases). CDR3 length: 15 residues. Trimming stripped 2 bases from V and 5 bases from J, with 12 bases between. Germline loops: CDR1 SGHVS, CDR2 FQNEAQ. CDR3 sequence (DNA): TGTGCCAGCAGCTTAACAGGGAGTAAAACCGGGGAGCTGTTTTTT. Its protein is CASSLTGSKTGELFF.

The CDR3 nucleotides are TGTGCCAGCAGCCCTCGGTCCATGAACACTGAAGCTTTCTTT. Encoded protein: CASSPRSMNTEAFF. The chain is built from TRBV6-6 and TRBJ1-1; no firm D call. The V gene's germline CDR1 is MNHNY and CDR2 SVGAGI (reference sequence). Trimming shortened V by 6 bases and J by 0 bases, and 11 bases separated the two germline ends. The CDR3 totals 14 residues.

The rearrangement links TRBV4-1 to TRBJ2-2; D is ambiguous. V was cut by 6 bases and J by 4 bases, with 21 bases left in between. Germline lookup yields CDR1 MGHRA and CDR2 YSYEKL. CDR3 length equals 17 residues. The CDR3 reads CASRQLDILAGTGELFF. CDR3 DNA: TGCGCCAGCAGGCAACTGGATATTCTTGCCGGCACCGGGGAGCTGTTTTTT.

The chain uses TRBV28 and TRBJ1-2, with D possibly matching TRBD1 (5 bases). From germline, CDR1 is MDHEN and CDR2 SYDVKM. V was cut by 5 bases and J by 7 bases, with 8 bases left in between. The CDR3 totals 11 residues. The CDR3 coding sequence is TGTGCCAGCAGTACAAGGGGTGGCTACACCTTC. Encoded protein: CASSTRGGYTF.

The chain has TRBV6-1 and TRBJ1-5, with D maybe TRBD1 (6 bases). Trimming removed 8 bases at V and 14 bases at J, with 19 bases between. This CDR3 has 12 residues. The germline V gene has CDR1 MNHNS and CDR2 SASEGT. CDR3 sequence: CASEPGTPPKHF. DNA for the CDR3: TGTGCCAGCGAGCCCGGGACACCCCCGAAGCATTTT.

This clone was found once. The chain employs TRBV6-5 and TRBJ2-7; perhaps TRBD1 as D (5 bases). The CDR3 loop spans 13 amino acids. Germline loops: CDR1 MNHEY, CDR2 SVGAGI. V was trimmed by 4 bases and J by 3 bases, leaving 10 bases between them. CDR3 nucleotide sequence: TGTGCCAGCAGTTCAGGGAACCGCTACGAGCAGTACTTC. It codes for CASSSGNRYEQYF.

J is TRBJ2-1 and V is TRBV5-6, with TRBD2 matching over 10 bases. CDR3 length: 15 amino acids. Germline values: CDR1 SGHDT, CDR2 YYEEEE. The V and J ends lost 0 bases and 6 bases, in that order; junction bases with no gene match: 3. CDR3 region: CASSLVGLAANEQFF. The CDR3 DNA reads TGTGCCAGCAGCTTGGTAGGACTAGCGGCCAATGAGCAGTTCTTC.

The chain's CDR3 is CASSLKGGEQYF. The CDR3 nucleotides read TGTGCCAGCAGTTTAAAGGGGGGCGAGCAGTACTTC. The V and J genes are TRBV28 and TRBJ2-7, with D perhaps assigned TRBD1 or TRBD2 (6 bases each). The V end lost 2 bases, the J end lost 6 bases, and 8 bases lay between the germline ends. The germline V gene encodes CDR1 MDHEN and CDR2 SYDVKM. The CDR3 loop spans 12 amino acids.